This T cell receptor beta chain was retrieved from a study of early T cells in non-severe SARS-CoV-2 infection. V lost 0 bases, J lost 5 bases, and 6 bases stayed unmatched. The CDR3 runs to 16 residues. Germline V lookup: CDR1 LGHDT, CDR2 YNNKEL (reference sequence). TCRdb analysed the 5' RACE reads with MiXCR anew, one entry per CDR3 protein. This table has tens of thousands of distinct CDR3 sequences, roughly an eighth appearing once. The sample holds many counts of this clonotype. The TCR was taken from an adult who was a healthcare worker with PCR-confirmed SARS-CoV-2 infection or an uninfected control (not recorded which). The chain recombines TRBV3-1 with TRBJ2-5; 10 bases agree with TRBD2. Specimen: whole blood. CDR3 DNA sequence: TGTGCCAGCAGCCAAGAGTGGGGGACTAGCGTGGAGACCCAGTACTTC. As protein: CASSQEWGTSVETQYF.